This T cell receptor beta chain is from a study of cytomegalovirus exposure and HLA in healthy donors. Study results and caveats: Available immune exposure information was restricted to CMV serostatus only. TRBV6-2, TRBV6-3 and other indistinguishable V segments were excluded. In a later analysis, TCR beta V- and J-gene trimming showed a link to a missense DCLRE1C variant.

The PCR used 60 Vbeta and 13 Jbeta primers. Data came from immunoSEQ multiplex PCR; TCRdb stores just in-frame clones and leaves some out. The table lists about 95,000 clones, approximately 81% of them singletons. This clone was observed a single time. Its specificity is not known. Germline V gives CDR1 SGHRS, CDR2 YFSETQ. J gave up 6 bases and V 4 bases, and 10 bases lay outside the gene matches. The CDR3 runs to 16 residues. This receptor was taken from a woman aged 70-85 years in good health and CMV-seropositive. The specimen was PBMCs. The chain links TRBV5-1 to TRBJ2-3, with 11 bases aligning to TRBD1. In DNA, the CDR3 is TGCGCCAGCAGCATCCGGACAGGGGGCGGTGGGGATACGCAGTATTTT. It translates to CASSIRTGGGGDTQYF.